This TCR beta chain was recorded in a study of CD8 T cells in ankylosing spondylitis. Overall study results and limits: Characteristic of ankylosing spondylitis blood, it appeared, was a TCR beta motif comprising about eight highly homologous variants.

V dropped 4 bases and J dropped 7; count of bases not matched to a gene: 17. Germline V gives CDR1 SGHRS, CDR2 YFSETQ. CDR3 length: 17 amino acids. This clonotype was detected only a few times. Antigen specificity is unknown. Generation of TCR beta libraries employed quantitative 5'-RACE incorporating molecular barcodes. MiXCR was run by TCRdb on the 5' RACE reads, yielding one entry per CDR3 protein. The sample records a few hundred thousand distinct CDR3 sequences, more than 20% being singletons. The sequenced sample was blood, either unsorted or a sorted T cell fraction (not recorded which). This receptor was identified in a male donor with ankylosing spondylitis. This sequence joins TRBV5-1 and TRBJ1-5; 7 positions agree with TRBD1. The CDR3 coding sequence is TGCGCCAGCAGCCCCCTCCCCAGACAGGGTGGCGTGCAGCCCCAGCATTTT. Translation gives CASSPLPRQGGVQPQHF.